This record covers a single T cell receptor beta chain. The data are from a study of siplizumab effects on memory and regulatory T cells. This CDR3 comprises 11 residues. Between the trimmed V and J ends, which lost 5 bases and 10 bases, there was a span of 9 bases. Germline V gene lookup returns CDR1 MGHDK and CDR2 SYGVNS. Libraries were prepared by immunoSEQ multiplex PCR; TCRdb keeps only in-frame clonotypes and omits some of them. The data hold about 82,000 clones, with 87% observed a single time. The genes are TRBV25-1 and TRBJ2-1, with D possibly matching TRBD2 (5 bases). Sequenced: Tregs sorted from blood. The receptor was derived from a human donor in good health. The CDR3 here is CASSLAREQFF. The CDR3 DNA is TGTGCCAGCAGTCTAGCCAGGGAGCAGTTCTTC.